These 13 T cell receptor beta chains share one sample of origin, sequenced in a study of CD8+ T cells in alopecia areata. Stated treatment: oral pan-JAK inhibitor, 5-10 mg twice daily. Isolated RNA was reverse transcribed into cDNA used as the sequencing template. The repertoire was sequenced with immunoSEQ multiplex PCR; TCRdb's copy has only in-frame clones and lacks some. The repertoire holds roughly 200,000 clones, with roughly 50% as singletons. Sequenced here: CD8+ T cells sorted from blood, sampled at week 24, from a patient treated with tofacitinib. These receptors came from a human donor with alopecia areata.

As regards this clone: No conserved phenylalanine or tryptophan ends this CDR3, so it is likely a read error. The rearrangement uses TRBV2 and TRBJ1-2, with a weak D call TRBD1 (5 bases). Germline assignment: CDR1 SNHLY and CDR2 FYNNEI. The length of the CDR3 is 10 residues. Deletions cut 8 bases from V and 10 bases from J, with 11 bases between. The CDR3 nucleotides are TGTGCCAGCGTAGACAGAGCCTACACCCTC. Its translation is CASVDRAYTL.

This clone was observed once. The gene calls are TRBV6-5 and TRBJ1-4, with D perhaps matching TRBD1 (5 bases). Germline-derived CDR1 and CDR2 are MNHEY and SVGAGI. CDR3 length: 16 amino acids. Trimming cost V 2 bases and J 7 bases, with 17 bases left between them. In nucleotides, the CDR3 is TGTGCCAGCAGTTACCAACGGGACGTGTACGGTGAAAAACTGTTTTTT. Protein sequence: CASSYQRDVYGEKLFF.

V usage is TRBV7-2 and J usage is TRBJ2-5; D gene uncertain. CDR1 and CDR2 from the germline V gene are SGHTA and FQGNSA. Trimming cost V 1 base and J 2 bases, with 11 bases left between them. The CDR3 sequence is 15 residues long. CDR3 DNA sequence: TGTGCCAGCAGCTTAGGGTTGGCGGTACAAGAGACCCAGTACTTC. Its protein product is CASSLGLAVQETQYF.

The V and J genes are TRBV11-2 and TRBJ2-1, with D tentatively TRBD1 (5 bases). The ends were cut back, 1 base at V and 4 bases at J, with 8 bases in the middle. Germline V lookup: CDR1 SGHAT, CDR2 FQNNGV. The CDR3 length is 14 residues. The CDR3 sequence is CASSLVGLYNEQFF. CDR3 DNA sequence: TGTGCCAGCAGCTTAGTGGGGCTATACAATGAGCAGTTCTTC. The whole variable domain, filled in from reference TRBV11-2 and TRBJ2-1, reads EAGVAQSPRYKIIEKRQSVAFWCNPISGHATLYWYQQILGQGPKLLIQFQNNGVVDDSQLPKDRFSAERLKGVDSTLKIQPAKLEDSAVYLCASSLVGLYNEQFFGPGTRLTVL.

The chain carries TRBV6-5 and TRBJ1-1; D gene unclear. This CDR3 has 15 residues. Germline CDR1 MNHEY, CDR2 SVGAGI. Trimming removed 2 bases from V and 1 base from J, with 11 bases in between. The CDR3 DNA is TGTGCCAGCAGTTACGGTCGTCCCGCGAACACTGAAGCTTTCTTT. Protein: CASSYGRPANTEAFF.

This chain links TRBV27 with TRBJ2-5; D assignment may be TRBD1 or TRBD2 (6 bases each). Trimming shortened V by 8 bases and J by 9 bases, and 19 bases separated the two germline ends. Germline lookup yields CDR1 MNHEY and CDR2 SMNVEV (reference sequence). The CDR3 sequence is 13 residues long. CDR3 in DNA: TGTGCCAGCTCGGTGGGGGGCAAGGCGGCCCAGTACTTC. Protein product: CASSVGGKAAQYF.

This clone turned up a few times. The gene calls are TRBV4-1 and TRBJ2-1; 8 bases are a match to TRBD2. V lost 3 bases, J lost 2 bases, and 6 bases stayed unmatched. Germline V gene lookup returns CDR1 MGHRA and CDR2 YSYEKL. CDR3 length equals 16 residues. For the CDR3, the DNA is TGCGCCAGCAGCCACTACGGGGGGGCCCCCTACAATGAGCAGTTCTTC. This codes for CASSHYGGAPYNEQFF.

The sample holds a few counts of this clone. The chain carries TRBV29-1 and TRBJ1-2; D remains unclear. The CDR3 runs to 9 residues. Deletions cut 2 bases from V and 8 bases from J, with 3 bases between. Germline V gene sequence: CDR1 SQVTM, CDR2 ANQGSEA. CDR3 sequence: CSVEFGYTF. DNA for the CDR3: TGCAGCGTTGAATTCGGCTACACCTTC.

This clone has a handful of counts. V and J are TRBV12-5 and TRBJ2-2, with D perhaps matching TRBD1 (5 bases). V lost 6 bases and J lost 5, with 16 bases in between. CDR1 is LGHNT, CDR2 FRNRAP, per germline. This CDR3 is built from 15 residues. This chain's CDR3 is CASGPYWGETGELFF. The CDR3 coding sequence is TGTGCTAGTGGCCCTTATTGGGGCGAAACCGGGGAGCTGTTTTTT.

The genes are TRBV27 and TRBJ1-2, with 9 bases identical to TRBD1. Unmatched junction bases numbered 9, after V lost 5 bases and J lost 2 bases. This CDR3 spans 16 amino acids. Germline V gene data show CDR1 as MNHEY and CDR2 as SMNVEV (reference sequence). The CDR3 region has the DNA TGTGCCAGCAGTCCCCCCGGGACAGGGCGGAACTATGGCTACACCTTC. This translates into CASSPPGTGRNYGYTF.

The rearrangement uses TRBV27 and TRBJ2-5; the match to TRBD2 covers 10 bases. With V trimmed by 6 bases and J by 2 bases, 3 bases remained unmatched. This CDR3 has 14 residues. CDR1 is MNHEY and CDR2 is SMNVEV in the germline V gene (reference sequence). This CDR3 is CASRGLAEQETQYF. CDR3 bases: TGTGCCAGCAGAGGACTAGCGGAGCAAGAGACCCAGTACTTC.

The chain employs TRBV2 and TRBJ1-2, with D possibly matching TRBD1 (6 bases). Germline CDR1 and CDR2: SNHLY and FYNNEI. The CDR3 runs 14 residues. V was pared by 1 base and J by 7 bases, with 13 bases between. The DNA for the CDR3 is TGTGCCAGCAGTGAAGTCCAGGGACACAGTGGCTACACCTTC. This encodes CASSEVQGHSGYTF.

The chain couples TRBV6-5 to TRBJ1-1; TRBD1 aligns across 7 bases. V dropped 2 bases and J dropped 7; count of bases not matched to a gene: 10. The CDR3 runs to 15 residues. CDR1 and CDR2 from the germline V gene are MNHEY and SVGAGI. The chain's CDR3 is CASSYGGNYRGEAFF. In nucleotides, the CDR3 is TGTGCCAGCAGTTACGGGGGGAACTACAGGGGTGAAGCTTTCTTT.